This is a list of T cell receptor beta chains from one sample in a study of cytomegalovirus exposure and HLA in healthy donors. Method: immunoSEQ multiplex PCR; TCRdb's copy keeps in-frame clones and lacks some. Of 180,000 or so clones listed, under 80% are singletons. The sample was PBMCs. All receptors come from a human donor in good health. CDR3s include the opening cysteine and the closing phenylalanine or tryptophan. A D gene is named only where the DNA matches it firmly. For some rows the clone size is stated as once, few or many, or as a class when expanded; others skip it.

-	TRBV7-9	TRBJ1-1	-	CASSHQGHLNTEAFF
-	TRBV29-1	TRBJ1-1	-	CSVAGSGGAFF
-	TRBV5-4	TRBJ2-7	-	CASSLTGEQYF
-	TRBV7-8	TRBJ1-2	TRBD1	CASSLANAGGRGYTF
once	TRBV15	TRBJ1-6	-	CATSRGRSGVRNSPLHF
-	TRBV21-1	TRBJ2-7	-	CASSKSSAYEQYF
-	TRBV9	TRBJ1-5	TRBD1	CASSQGGGGNQPQHF
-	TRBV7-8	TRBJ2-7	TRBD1	CASSLYTGTGEYEQYF
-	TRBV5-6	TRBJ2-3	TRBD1	CASSLDTGAGDTQYF
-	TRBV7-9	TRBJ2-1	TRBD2	CASSLVALAGGHNEQFF
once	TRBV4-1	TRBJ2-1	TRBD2	CASSRTSGVFSGQFF
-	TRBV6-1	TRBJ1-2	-	CASSVGQGGYGYTF
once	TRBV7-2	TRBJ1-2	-	CASSPTLGGGYTF
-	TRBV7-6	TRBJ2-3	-	CASSLIQADTQYF
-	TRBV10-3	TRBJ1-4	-	CAISDHSGGAGEKLFF
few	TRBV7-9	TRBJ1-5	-	CASSLHGSNQPQHF
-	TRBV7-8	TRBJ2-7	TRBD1	CASSYRGPNYEQYF
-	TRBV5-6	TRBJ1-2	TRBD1	CASSPTQGAWGYTF
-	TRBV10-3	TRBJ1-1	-	CAISERGGEVNTEAFF
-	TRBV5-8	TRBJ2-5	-	CASSPRVRSAQYF
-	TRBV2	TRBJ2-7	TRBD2	CASSEGAGGLYEQYF
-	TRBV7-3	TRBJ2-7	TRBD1	CASSSNRDRAYEQYF
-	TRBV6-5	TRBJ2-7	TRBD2	CASSYSASGGAYEQYF
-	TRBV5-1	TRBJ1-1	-	CASSPRTDMNTEAFF
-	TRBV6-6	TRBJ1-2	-	CASSDRNYGYTF
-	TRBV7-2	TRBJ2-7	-	CASSDWTAEYEQYF
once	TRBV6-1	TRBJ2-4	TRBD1	CASSEGTEGTGSNIQYF
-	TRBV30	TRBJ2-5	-	CACSQGSKRQETQYF
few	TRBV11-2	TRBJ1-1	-	CASGRSTEAFF
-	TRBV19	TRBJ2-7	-	CASSITMGLMHYEQYF
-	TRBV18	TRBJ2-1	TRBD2	CASSPPSGGAYEQFF
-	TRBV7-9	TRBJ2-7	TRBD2	CASSLVRLAGAYEQYF
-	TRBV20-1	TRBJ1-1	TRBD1	CSASDRGEAFF
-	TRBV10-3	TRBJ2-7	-	CAISAGIKTYEQYF
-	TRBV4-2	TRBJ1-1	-	CASSQDPTGLNTEAFF
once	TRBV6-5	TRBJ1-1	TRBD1	CASSYGGTGGGTEAFF
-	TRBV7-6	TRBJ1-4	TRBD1	CASSSRTGINEKLFF
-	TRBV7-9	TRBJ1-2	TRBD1	CASSSRNLDRGGYTF
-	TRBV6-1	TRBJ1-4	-	CASSARDILEKLFF
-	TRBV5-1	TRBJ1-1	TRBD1	CASSLEGQGSPAFF
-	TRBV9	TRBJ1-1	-	CASSGAGVTEAFF
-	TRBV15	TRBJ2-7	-	CATSRGSASYEQYF
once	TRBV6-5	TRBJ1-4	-	CASKEAGGEKLFF
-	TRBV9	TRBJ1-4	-	CASSGRQNEKLFF
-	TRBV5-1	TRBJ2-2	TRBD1	CASSGSIRQGAAGELFF
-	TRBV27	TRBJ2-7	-	CASSLGVAPTYEQYF
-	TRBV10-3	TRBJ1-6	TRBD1	CAIKVDRGNSPLHF
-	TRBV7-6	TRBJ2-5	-	CASSLGQETQYF
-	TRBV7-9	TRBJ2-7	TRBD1	CASSPPGQGAGEQYF
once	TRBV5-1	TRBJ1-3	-	CASSLDRRSGNTIYF